This record covers a single T cell receptor (beta chain). Its antigen is not known. These data originate in a study of T cell repertoires in cytomegalovirus infection. Study-level information: Based on public TCR beta signatures, there were indications of CMV infection and of a matching HLA type.

The study, taken as a whole, reports: Cumulative frequency (of public TCR beta family members) identified carriers of CMV plus the relevant HLA. CMV-specific TCR beta clonotypes restricted by HLA-C dominated the ex vivo response.

TCRdb ran MiXCR on the reads and lists one entry per CDR3 protein. The sample includes fewer than 550,000 distinct CDR3 sequences, roughly 30% of them seen just once. The sequenced sample consisted of PBMCs. The clonotype comes from a human donor in good health (CMV status not recorded). Some clones in this sample may be carry-over from other donors' samples.

The CDR3 here is CATSRDRDRGYQPQHF. CDR3 bases: TGTGCCACCAGCAGAGACCGGGACAGGGGGTATCAGCCCCAGCATTTT. The V gene is TRBV15, the J gene TRBJ1-5; 11 bases are shared with TRBD1. The CDR3 length is 16 residues. V trimming: 0 bases; J trimming: 5 bases; junction bases outside the gene matches: 3. The germline V gene encodes CDR1 LNHNV and CDR2 YYDKDF (reference sequence).